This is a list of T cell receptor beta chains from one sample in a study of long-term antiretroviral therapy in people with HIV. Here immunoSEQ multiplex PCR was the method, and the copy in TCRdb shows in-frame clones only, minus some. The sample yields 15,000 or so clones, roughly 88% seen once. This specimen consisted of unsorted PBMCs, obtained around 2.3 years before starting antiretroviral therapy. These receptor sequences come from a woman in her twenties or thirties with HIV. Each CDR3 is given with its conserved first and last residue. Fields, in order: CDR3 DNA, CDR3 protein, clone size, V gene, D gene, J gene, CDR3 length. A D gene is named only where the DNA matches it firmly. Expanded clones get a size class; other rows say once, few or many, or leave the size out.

CDR3 DNA: TGTGCCAGCACACCCGGGACAGGGGGCTGGATCAATCAGCCCCAGCATTTT
CDR3 protein: CASTPGTGGWINQPQHF
clone size: once
V gene: TRBV2
D gene: TRBD1
J gene: TRBJ1-5
CDR3 length: 17

CDR3 DNA: TGTGCCAGCAGCTCCTCGACAGTTTACTATGGCTACACCTTC
CDR3 protein: CASSSSTVYYGYTF
clone size: NA
V gene: TRBV7-2
D gene: NA
J gene: TRBJ1-2
CDR3 length: 14

CDR3 DNA: TGCGCCAGCATCCATATGGAGGGTAGCACAGATACGCAGTATTTT
CDR3 protein: CASIHMEGSTDTQYF
clone size: NA
V gene: TRBV5-1
D gene: NA
J gene: TRBJ2-3
CDR3 length: 15

CDR3 DNA: TGTGCCTGGAGTCCCGGGACCCCTCCCCCCCGGCATTCACCCCTCCACTTT
CDR3 protein: CAWSPGTPPPRHSPLHF
clone size: NA
V gene: TRBV30
D gene: NA
J gene: TRBJ1-6
CDR3 length: 17

CDR3 DNA: TGTGCCAGCAGCCAGGGACAGGGTCCCTGGGAGACCCAGTACTTC
CDR3 protein: CASSQGQGPWETQYF
clone size: NA
V gene: TRBV14
D gene: TRBD1
J gene: TRBJ2-5
CDR3 length: 15

CDR3 DNA: TGTGCCAGCAGATCCGGGACTACCCCTAGGGAGCAGTACTTC
CDR3 protein: CASRSGTTPREQYF
clone size: once
V gene: TRBV11-2
D gene: TRBD2
J gene: TRBJ2-7
CDR3 length: 14

CDR3 DNA: TGCGCCAGCAGCCCCCCTAGGGAATACAGAAGTCAAAATGAAAAACTGTTTTTT
CDR3 protein: CASSPPREYRSQNEKLFF
clone size: NA
V gene: TRBV4-1
D gene: NA
J gene: TRBJ1-4
CDR3 length: 18

CDR3 DNA: TGTGCCAGCAGTTTCCCCCAGGACAATGAGCAGTTCTTC
CDR3 protein: CASSFPQDNEQFF
clone size: NA
V gene: TRBV28
D gene: NA
J gene: TRBJ2-1
CDR3 length: 13

CDR3 DNA: TGTGCCAGCAGTTACGCCTACGGCGGAGCTGCCACTGAAGCTTTCTTT
CDR3 protein: CASSYAYGGAATEAFF
clone size: NA
V gene: TRBV6-5
D gene: NA
J gene: TRBJ1-1
CDR3 length: 16

CDR3 DNA: TGTGCCAGTAGTATAAGGCGGGGGGAAGCTTTCTTT
CDR3 protein: CASSIRRGEAFF
clone size: once
V gene: TRBV19
D gene: NA
J gene: TRBJ1-1
CDR3 length: 12

CDR3 DNA: TGTGCCAGCAGCTTAGGCGGAAGCTCAGAAGAGACCCAGTACTTC
CDR3 protein: CASSLGGSSEETQYF
clone size: once
V gene: TRBV7-3
D gene: NA
J gene: TRBJ2-5
CDR3 length: 15

CDR3 DNA: TGTGCCACCAGCAGCACCCCCAGGGGGCCTAGATCACCCCTCCACTTT
CDR3 protein: CATSSTPRGPRSPLHF
clone size: NA
V gene: TRBV15
D gene: TRBD1
J gene: TRBJ1-6
CDR3 length: 16

CDR3 DNA: TGTGCTGGGGAGGAGAGCTCCTACAATGAGCAGTTCTTC
CDR3 protein: CAGEESSYNEQFF
clone size: NA
V gene: TRBV7-9
D gene: NA
J gene: TRBJ2-1
CDR3 length: 13

CDR3 DNA: TGTGCCAGCAGTTTTGGCAGTAACGCTGAAGCTTTCTTT
CDR3 protein: CASSFGSNAEAFF
clone size: NA
V gene: TRBV27
D gene: NA
J gene: TRBJ1-1
CDR3 length: 13

CDR3 DNA: TGTGCCAGCAGCCAAGCCTCGGGTGCAACTAATGAAAAACTGTTTTTT
CDR3 protein: CASSQASGATNEKLFF
clone size: NA
V gene: TRBV4-2
D gene: NA
J gene: TRBJ1-4
CDR3 length: 16

CDR3 DNA: TGCGCCAGCAGCTCGGCCCGACAGGGCATCTATGGCTACACCTTC
CDR3 protein: CASSSARQGIYGYTF
clone size: NA
V gene: TRBV4-3
D gene: TRBD1
J gene: TRBJ1-2
CDR3 length: 15

CDR3 DNA: TGTGCCAGCAGCTTCCGACAGCGCACAGATACGCAGTATTTT
CDR3 protein: CASSFRQRTDTQYF
clone size: NA
V gene: TRBV7-2
D gene: NA
J gene: TRBJ2-3
CDR3 length: 14

CDR3 DNA: TGTGCCAGTAGTTTGACAGGGAATCCCGGGGAGCTGTTTTTT
CDR3 protein: CASSLTGNPGELFF
clone size: NA
V gene: TRBV19
D gene: TRBD1
J gene: TRBJ2-2
CDR3 length: 14

CDR3 DNA: TGTGCCAGCAGCTCACGGTCTGGAGGCGTCTACGAGCAGTACTTC
CDR3 protein: CASSSRSGGVYEQYF
clone size: NA
V gene: TRBV13
D gene: NA
J gene: TRBJ2-7
CDR3 length: 15

CDR3 DNA: TGTGCCAGCAGCTCGGTTACCGGGGAGCTGTTTTTT
CDR3 protein: CASSSVTGELFF
clone size: NA
V gene: TRBV5-4
D gene: NA
J gene: TRBJ2-2
CDR3 length: 12

CDR3 DNA: TGTGCCAGCAGCTTAGATGGGGGAATCCAAGAGACCCAGTACTTC
CDR3 protein: CASSLDGGIQETQYF
clone size: NA
V gene: TRBV7-2
D gene: NA
J gene: TRBJ2-5
CDR3 length: 15

CDR3 DNA: TGCGCCAGCAGCCACGGGGACAGGGGACGGGAAAAACTGTTTTTT
CDR3 protein: CASSHGDRGREKLFF
clone size: NA
V gene: TRBV4-1
D gene: TRBD1
J gene: TRBJ1-4
CDR3 length: 15

CDR3 DNA: TGTGCCTGGAGTGTACAAGGGGTTGAAAAACTGTTTTTT
CDR3 protein: CAWSVQGVEKLFF
clone size: NA
V gene: TRBV30
D gene: NA
J gene: TRBJ1-4
CDR3 length: 13

CDR3 DNA: TGTGCCAGCAGCTTAGCGGAAGGCGAAGCTTTCTTT
CDR3 protein: CASSLAEGEAFF
clone size: few
V gene: TRBV7-8
D gene: NA
J gene: TRBJ1-1
CDR3 length: 12

CDR3 DNA: TGTGCCAGCAGTGAAGTCCTAACCTGGGGCTACACCTTC
CDR3 protein: CASSEVLTWGYTF
clone size: NA
V gene: TRBV6-1
D gene: NA
J gene: TRBJ1-2
CDR3 length: 13

CDR3 DNA: TGTGCCAGCTCACCTGATCTTAACTCTGGAAACACCATATATTTT
CDR3 protein: CASSPDLNSGNTIYF
clone size: NA
V gene: TRBV18
D gene: NA
J gene: TRBJ1-3
CDR3 length: 15

CDR3 DNA: TGTGCCAGCAGTTACAGGACAGGGGGCGGCTCTGGCTACACCTTC
CDR3 protein: CASSYRTGGGSGYTF
clone size: NA
V gene: TRBV6-5
D gene: TRBD1
J gene: TRBJ1-2
CDR3 length: 15

CDR3 DNA: TGTGCCAGCAGTTCCCCGGGACAGCCTCCACCTTTCTACACCTTC
CDR3 protein: CASSSPGQPPPFYTF
clone size: NA
V gene: TRBV28
D gene: TRBD1
J gene: TRBJ1-2
CDR3 length: 15

CDR3 DNA: TGCGCCAGCAGCCAAGAGGGGACCGGGGGTGAAAAACTGTTTTTT
CDR3 protein: CASSQEGTGGEKLFF
clone size: NA
V gene: TRBV4-3
D gene: NA
J gene: TRBJ1-4
CDR3 length: 15

CDR3 DNA: TGTGCCAGCAGTTTATCCCCTGGAAACACCATATATTTT
CDR3 protein: CASSLSPGNTIYF
clone size: NA
V gene: TRBV27
D gene: NA
J gene: TRBJ1-3
CDR3 length: 13

CDR3 DNA: TGTGCCAGCAGCCCACCGGGACAGACCTACGAGCAGTACTTC
CDR3 protein: CASSPPGQTYEQYF
clone size: NA
V gene: TRBV5-4
D gene: TRBD1
J gene: TRBJ2-7
CDR3 length: 14

CDR3 DNA: TGTGCCAGCAGTTACGTCAGGGGTAGCAATCAGCCCCAGCATTTT
CDR3 protein: CASSYVRGSNQPQHF
clone size: NA
V gene: TRBV6-6
D gene: NA
J gene: TRBJ1-5
CDR3 length: 15

CDR3 DNA: TGTGCCAGCAGCAAACAGGGCTGGAGCAATCAGCCCCAGCATTTT
CDR3 protein: CASSKQGWSNQPQHF
clone size: few
V gene: TRBV27
D gene: NA
J gene: TRBJ1-5
CDR3 length: 15

CDR3 DNA: TGTGCCGCGGGGCGGGGAGACACGCAGTATTTT
CDR3 protein: CAAGRGDTQYF
clone size: NA
V gene: TRBV27
D gene: NA
J gene: TRBJ2-3
CDR3 length: 11

CDR3 DNA: TGTGCCAGCAGTGACACTGCGTCCTATAATTCACCCCTCCACTTT
CDR3 protein: CASSDTASYNSPLHF
clone size: NA
V gene: TRBV2
D gene: NA
J gene: TRBJ1-6
CDR3 length: 15